The next 10 T cell receptor beta chains were all read from a single sample in a study of vaccination effects on CD4 cells after COVID-19. Measured with immunoSEQ multiplex PCR; TCRdb has only the in-frame clones, and not every one. The sample has some 79,000 clones, about 74% seen once; the top ten hold approximately 1.5%. Their specific antigens are unknown. CD4+ T cells specific for antigen were expanded with viral peptide pools by the ViraFEST assay before sequencing. Upon completion of more than eight days in culture, CD4+ T cells were isolated. The sample was CD4+ T cells from PBMCs cultured with HCoV-229E spike peptides, taken before COVID-19 vaccination. These receptor sequences come from a human donor who received a COVID-19 vaccine.

V and J are TRBV2 and TRBJ2-7; TRBD2 is a possible D gene (7 bases). From germline, CDR1 is SNHLY and CDR2 FYNNEI. V was trimmed by 10 bases and J by 3 bases, leaving 19 bases between them. CDR3 length: 14 residues. DNA for the CDR3: TGTGCCATCGGAAGGGGGAGGGCACGCTACGAGCAGTACGTC. This translates into CAIGRGRARYEQYV.

This clone came up a few times. The rearrangement uses TRBV7-9 and TRBJ2-7, with D hard to call. CDR1 and CDR2 from the germline V gene are SEHNR and FQNEAQ (reference sequence). This CDR3 region has 12 residues. Trimming cost V 2 bases and J 7 bases, with 9 bases left between them. The CDR3 spells CASSLSGGEQYV. The CDR3 DNA follows: TGTGCCAGCAGCTTATCTGGTGGGGAGCAGTACGTC.

This sequence joins TRBV29-1 and TRBJ2-5; D not resolved. Deletions cut 0 bases from V and 4 bases from J, with 21 bases between. The CDR3 spans 17 residues. The germline V gene encodes CDR1 SQVTM and CDR2 ANQGSEA. In nucleotides, the CDR3 is TGCAGCGTTGAAGACACAATTTGGTGGGCAGGTTTAGAGACCCAGTACTTC. Translating it yields CSVEDTIWWAGLETQYF.

The CDR3: CASSLAGGPYEQYV. The CDR3 DNA reads as TGTGCCAGCAGCCTAGCGGGGGGGCCCTACGAGCAGTACGTC. The chain recombines TRBV6-6 with TRBJ2-7; 12 bases fit TRBD2. CDR3 length: 14 residues. Germline V gene data show CDR1 as MNHNY and CDR2 as SVGAGI (reference sequence). The ends lost 6 bases at V and 2 bases at J; junction bases unmatched: 2.

This sequence joins TRBV10-3 and TRBJ2-1; no firm D call. Deletions cut 9 bases from V and 4 bases from J, with 10 bases between. This CDR3 region has 12 residues. CDR1 and CDR2 from the germline V gene are ENHRY and SYGVKD. CDR3 DNA: TGTGCCATAGCGCCTGAGTACAATGAGCAGTTCTTC. Protein sequence: CAIAPEYNEQFF.

This clone was picked up a small number of times. The V call is TRBV14, the J call TRBJ1-3; no reliable D call. Germline assignment: CDR1 SGHDN and CDR2 FVKESK. Trimming pared 0 bases from V and 4 bases from J, leaving 10 bases between. This CDR3 is built from 15 residues. In DNA form, the CDR3 reads TGTGCCAGCAGCCAAGATTACACGGCGGGAAACACCATATATTTT. This translates into CASSQDYTAGNTIYF.

This clone was counted a few times. The V and J genes are TRBV7-2 and TRBJ2-3; 9 nucleotides match TRBD1. This CDR3 comprises 14 residues. J lost 4 bases, V lost 5 bases, and 4 bases had no gene match. From germline, CDR1 is SGHTA and CDR2 FQGNSA. Here the CDR3 reads CASSMGQGADTQYF. The DNA of the CDR3 is TGTGCCAGCAGCATGGGACAGGGAGCAGATACGCAGTATTTT.

A single count supports this clone. The chain couples TRBV10-2 to TRBJ2-4; TRBD1 aligns across 8 bases. Germline-derived CDR1 and CDR2 are WSHSY and SAAADI. Trimming removed 6 bases from V and 8 bases from J; junction bases left unmatched: 0. The CDR3 is made up of 11 amino acids. CDR3 coding DNA: TGCGCCAGCAGACAGGGGGACATTCAGTACTTC. Its translation is CASRQGDIQYF.

The chain combines TRBV19 with TRBJ2-1, with D maybe TRBD1 (5 bases). The CDR3 sequence is 16 residues long. V lost 5 bases to trimming and J lost 2 bases, with 16 bases between them. CDR1 is LNHDA and CDR2 is SQIVND in the germline V gene (reference sequence). The chain's CDR3 is CASSSDTMRTYNEQFF. The CDR3 DNA reads as TGTGCCAGTAGTTCGGACACCATGAGGACCTACAATGAGCAGTTCTTC.

The CDR3 loop is CASSLATGLNTEAFF. CDR3 sequence (DNA): TGTGCCAGCAGCTTAGCGACAGGGCTGAACACTGAAGCTTTCTTT. The chain has TRBV7-2 and TRBJ1-1; 7 bases are a match to TRBD1. From germline, CDR1 is SGHTA and CDR2 FQGNSA. This CDR3 has 15 amino acids. J gave up 0 bases and V 0 bases, and 1 base lay outside the gene matches.